This passage covers 2 T cell receptor beta chains from one sample sequenced in a study of technical replicates of blood from a few donors. The protocol was immunoSEQ multiplex PCR, while the TCRdb copy is restricted to in-frame clones and leaves out a portion. The sample has about 82,000 clones; just over 95% are singletons. Sequencing input: T cells isolated from PBMCs. The receptors shown here come from a human donor in good health.

The J gene is TRBJ1-1, the V gene TRBV7-9; 7 nucleotides line up with TRBD1. The CDR3 has 12 amino acids. J gave up 2 bases and V 11 bases, and 5 bases lay outside the gene matches. CDR1 and CDR2 from the germline V gene are SEHNR and FQNEAQ (reference sequence). Written as DNA, the CDR3 is TGTGCCTCAGACAGGGAAAACACTGAAGCTTTCTTT. As protein: CASDRENTEAFF.

This chain uses TRBV28 with TRBJ2-3; D perhaps matches TRBD2 (6 bases). Germline lookup yields CDR1 MDHEN and CDR2 SYDVKM. V lost 3 bases and J 2 bases, leaving 12 bases between the germline ends. CDR3 size: 15 residues. CDR3 protein: CASSFGTSLTDTQYF. CDR3 DNA sequence: TGTGCCAGCAGTTTCGGGACTTCACTCACAGATACGCAGTATTTT.